This T cell receptor beta chain was profiled in a study of T cell clonality in common variable immunodeficiency. Whole-study findings and limits: Links between repertoire features and CVID complications were heterogeneity-limited. In common variable immunodeficiency, TCR beta chains reportedly carried fewer deletions and N-nucleotide insertions.

Profiled with immunoSEQ multiplex PCR; TCRdb holds only in-frame clones, not every one. The sample has around 13,000 clones, none seen only once. For this clone: Antigen unknown. The CDR3 extends 3 residues past the end of the read, so its final part is completed from the germline J gene.

Germline V lookup: CDR1 SGHDT, CDR2 YYEEEE. There are 15 residues in the CDR3. V was shortened by 4 bases and J by 0 bases, with 13 bases between the two germline ends. Caucasian heritage predominated among both patients and controls. This TCR was sampled from a human donor with common variable immunodeficiency. The V gene is TRBV5-6, the J gene TRBJ2-5; no firm D call. The sample was peripheral blood mononuclear cells. The CDR3 spells CASSVARKYQETQYF. CDR3 DNA, as far as it was read: TGTGCCAGCAGCGTGGCCAGGAAGTACCAAGAGACC. The variable domain in full, with the rest retrieved from reference TRBV5-6 and TRBJ2-5, is DAGVTQSPTHLIKTRGQQVTLRCSPKSGHDTVSWYQQALGQGPQFIFQYYEEEERQRGNFPDRFSGHQFPNYSSELNVNALLLGDSALYLCASSVARKYQETQYFGPGTRLLVL.